Presented here are 14 T cell receptor delta chains from one specimen sequenced in a study of γδ T cells in repeated Plasmodium falciparum infection. TCRdb fed the multiplex PCR reads into CATT to redo clone calling. The sample shows 80,000 to 95,000 delta-chain clones, almost 1.5% of them seen only once. Flow sorting of PBMC yielded separate Vgamma9/Vdelta2+ and Vdelta2-negative gammadelta T cell populations for bulk repertoire analysis. Input material: gamma-delta T cells from blood. The origin of the receptors is a pool of human donors (malaria-infected and uninfected, not separated).

With respect to this clone: A far larger clone is a single base away, which makes a read error likely. The same CDR3 arises from other DNA sequences in this sample as well. V gene TRDV1 combines with J gene TRDJ1; D is perhaps TRDD3 (5 bases). TCRdb records no J gene; here it was assigned by comparing the DNA to germline. Trimming stripped 3 bases from V and 0 bases from J, with 32 bases between. The CDR3 length is 22 residues. Germline V gene lookup returns CDR1 TSWWSYY and CDR2 QGS. The CDR3 DNA reads as TGTGCTCTTGGGGAGGGATTTTCCACGAGTAGAGGGACCGTACCGTACACCGATAAACTCATCTTT. Its protein is CALGEGFSTSRGTVPYTDKLIF.

In the case of this clone: A read error likely explains this, since a far larger clone differs by one base. This CDR3 is also generated by other DNA sequences in the sample. This rearrangement joins TRDV1 to TRDJ1; 11 positions agree with TRDD3. The J gene was missing in TCRdb and was found by matching the end of the DNA to germline. The CDR3 length is 21 residues. Germline V gene data show CDR1 as TSWWSYY and CDR2 as QGS. The CDR3 is CALGELSAPMYWGIDTDKLIF. Written as DNA, the CDR3 is TGTGCTCTTGGAGAACTTTCCGCCCCAATGTACTGGGGGATAGACACCGATAAACTCATCTTT.

This clone was observed a handful of times. The protein held in TCRdb is that of a much larger clone and does not match this DNA's translation at residue 11, likely because of a read error; the protein shown is translated from the DNA. J is TRDJ1 and V is TRDV2; 12 bases are shared with TRDD3. The J gene was not available in TCRdb and was assigned here by matching the DNA to germline segments. Trimming cost V 3 bases and J 4 bases; bases outside gene matches: 8. Germline values: CDR1 GEAIGNYY, CDR2 EKD. The CDR3 has 16 residues. This CDR3 reads CACDPVSGGYDDKLIF. CDR3 coding DNA: TGTGCCTGTGACCCTGTCTCTGGGGGATACGACGATAAACTCATCTTT.

On this clone itself: TCRdb's protein, taken from a much larger clone, differs from this DNA's translation at residue 10, likely owing to a read error; the protein displayed comes from the DNA. The chain is built from TRDV1 and TRDJ1; 12 bases are a match to TRDD3. Matching the DNA to germline supplied the J gene, which TCRdb does not give. This CDR3 comprises 19 residues. Losses at the gene ends were 3 bases for V and 6 bases for J; bases not matched to a gene: 17. CDR1 is TSWWSYY, CDR2 QGS, per germline. CDR3 amino acids: CALGDPHASHLGDTYKLIF. The CDR3 DNA reads as TGTGCTCTTGGGGACCCACACGCTTCCCACCTGGGGGATACGTATAAACTCATCTTT.

This clone was recorded a few times. This DNA's translation and the protein TCRdb lists, from a much larger clone, do not match at residue 13, likely due to a read error; the protein shown is translated from the DNA. This sequence joins TRDV1 and TRDJ2; 10 nucleotides align to TRDD3. The CDR3 runs 20 residues. The J segment lost 1 base and the V segment lost 4 bases, leaving 15 bases of the junction unmatched. CDR1 is TSWWSYY and CDR2 is QGS in the germline V gene. The CDR3 region has the DNA TGTGCTCTTGGGGCTTCCTACGGGGGATACGGGGGCTTTTTGACAGCACAACTCTTCTTT. It yields the protein CALGASYGGYGGFLTAQLFF.

In regard to this clone: TCRdb lists the protein of a much larger clone for this DNA, which differs at residue 5, so this is likely a read error; the protein given here is translated from the DNA itself. This chain links TRDV2 with TRDJ1; 12 positions agree with TRDD3. TCRdb records no J gene; here it was assigned by comparing the DNA to germline. Germline trimming cut 2 bases from V and 1 base from J; bases unmatched to any gene: 13. CDR1 is GEAIGNYY, CDR2 EKD, per germline. CDR3 length: 19 residues. CDR3 amino acids: CACDIGLGDTLAGTDKLIF. As DNA, the CDR3 is TGTGCCTGTGACATCGGACTGGGGGATACCCTAGCGGGCACCGATAAACTCATCTTT.

Remarks on this clone: The mismatch at residue 15 between this DNA's translation and the TCRdb protein of a much larger clone likely reflects a read error; the protein shown is translated from the DNA. The J gene was not called, though the V gene is TRDV2; the D segment call TRDD3 is taken from the table without a DNA check. This CDR3 comprises 17 residues. Per germline, CDR1 GEAIGNYY and CDR2 EKD. The CDR3 loop is CACDLYAGGYTPDKPIF. CDR3 nucleotide sequence: TGTGCCTGTGACTTGTATGCTGGGGGATACACCCCCGATAAACCCATCTTT.

This clone was counted only a few times. The TCRdb protein, from a much larger clone, departs from this DNA's translation at residue 16, likely by read error; the protein shown derives from the DNA. V and J are TRDV1 and TRDJ1; TRDD3 matches 13 bases. The CDR3 consists of 21 residues. Per germline, CDR1 TSWWSYY and CDR2 QGS. V was pared by 9 bases and J by 5 bases, with 27 bases of the junction left unmatched. CDR3 loop: CALRVLPTIVTGGYAADKLIF. CDR3 nucleotide sequence: TGTGCTCTGCGGGTCCTTCCTACGATAGTAACTGGGGGATACGCAGCTGATAAACTCATCTTT.

A word on this clone: This likely reflects a read error, since a far larger clone is one base away. Within the sample, other DNA sequences also encode this same CDR3. The V gene is TRDV1, the J gene TRDJ1, with 8 bases matching TRDD3. Because TCRdb records no J gene, it was assigned here through a match of the DNA to germline. The CDR3 runs 24 residues. The germline V gene has CDR1 TSWWSYY and CDR2 QGS. As DNA, the CDR3 is TGTGCCCTTGGGGAACCCCGAACCGGAGGGCATCTCAGACTGGGGGTCCCTAACACCGATAAACTCATCTTT. Its protein is CALGEPRTGGHLRLGVPNTDKLIF.

For this clone: Translating this DNA gives a protein that differs at residue 13 from the TCRdb one, which belongs to a much larger clone; a read error is likely, and the protein shown is this translation. The genes are TRDV1 and TRDJ1; 9 nucleotides align to TRDD3. The J gene is absent in TCRdb and was assigned here via DNA matching to germline. Trimming at V came to 0 bases and at J to 1 base, leaving 12 bases not matched to a gene. CDR1 is TSWWSYY, CDR2 QGS, per germline. CDR3 length equals 19 residues. CDR3 loop: CALGELAPNWGTCTDKLIF. The CDR3 nucleotides are TGTGCTCTTGGGGAACTAGCTCCTAACTGGGGGACGTGCACCGATAAACTCATCTTT.

This clone was counted many times. V gene TRDV1 combines with J gene TRDJ1; TRDD3 agrees at 7 bases. The CDR3 consists of 23 residues. Trimming cost V 0 bases and J 0 bases; bases outside gene matches: 25. Germline loops: CDR1 TSWWSYY, CDR2 QGS. The CDR3 DNA reads as TGTGCTCTTGGGGAACTAGGAATACTATCGCCAGGTACTGGGGACCTGTACACCGATAAACTCATCTTT. It encodes CALGELGILSPGTGDLYTDKLIF.

The J gene is TRDJ1, the V gene TRDV2; TRDD3 aligns across 12 bases. As TCRdb names no J gene, one was assigned here on the basis of a DNA match to germline. The CDR3 length is 15 residues. J gave up 7 bases and V 3 bases, and 8 bases lay outside the gene matches. The germline V gene has CDR1 GEAIGNYY and CDR2 EKD. Here the CDR3 DNA reads TGTGCCTGTGACGTACTGGGGGATACCTCCCTTAAACTCATCTTT. Residues: CACDVLGDTSLKLIF.

This clone was observed a handful of times. A far larger clone is a single base away, which makes a read error likely. The identical CDR3 is also encoded by other nucleotide sequences in the sample. CDR3 sequence (DNA): TGTGCCTGCGACACCGCGACTCTACTGGGGGAGCCGCACACCGATAAACTCATCTTT. Its protein is CACDTATLLGEPHTDKLIF. The chain has TRDV2 and TRDJ1; 9 bases fit TRDD3. No J segment appears in TCRdb, so it was assigned here by matching the sequence to germline. The CDR3 loop spans 19 amino acids. CDR1 is GEAIGNYY, CDR2 EKD, per germline.

This clone came up many times. The translation of this DNA and the TCRdb protein of a much larger clone differ at residue 7, probably owing to a read error; the protein shown here is translated from the DNA. The CDR3 nucleotides are TGTGCCTGTGACACCGTAGATGGGGGATACGTGGGGTACACCGATAAACTCATCTTT. It specifies CACDTVDGGYVGYTDKLIF. This sequence joins TRDV2 and TRDJ1; TRDD3 matches at 11 bases. Germline CDR1 is GEAIGNYY and CDR2 is EKD. The CDR3 consists of 19 residues. V lost 0 bases, J lost 0 bases, and 11 bases stayed unmatched.